Below, 5 T cell receptor beta chains from the same sample are listed, as sequenced in a study of vaccination effects on CD4 cells after COVID-19. Peptide-pool stimulation followed by sequencing identified expanded antigen-specific CD4+ clonotypes in the ViraFEST assay. It was after 10 days of culture that CD4+ T cells were isolated. This table comes from immunoSEQ multiplex PCR, and its TCRdb copy is limited to in-frame clones, with some not included. The table records 70,000 to 95,000 clones, around four fifths of them present only once. Antigens of these TCRs are unknown. This sample comprised CD4+ T cells from PBMCs cultured with HCoV-229E spike peptides, obtained before COVID-19 vaccination. Receptors originate from a human donor who received a COVID-19 vaccine.

The rearrangement links TRBV9 to TRBJ1-2; no definite D call. CDR1 is SGDLS, CDR2 YYNGEE, per germline. The V gene lost 4 bases and the J gene lost 5 bases, with 18 bases spanning the gap. CDR3 length: 15 residues. CDR3 loop: CASSPSFTERYGYTF. The DNA for the CDR3 is TGTGCCAGCAGCCCCTCCTTCACGGAGAGGTATGGCTACACCTTC.

This clone has only a few counts. This rearrangement joins TRBV28 to TRBJ1-1; D is uncertain. Trimming cost V 4 bases and J 4 bases, with 10 bases left between them. This CDR3 region has 13 residues. Germline V lookup: CDR1 MDHEN, CDR2 SYDVKM. This CDR3 is CASSWLNPTEAFF. In nucleotides, the CDR3 is TGTGCCAGCAGTTGGCTGAACCCCACTGAAGCTTTCTTT.

This rearrangement joins TRBV5-4 to TRBJ1-6; 9 bases line up with TRBD1. Trimming removed 3 bases from V and 7 bases from J; junction bases left unmatched: 5. There are 15 residues in the CDR3. Germline lookup yields CDR1 SGHNT and CDR2 YYREEE (reference sequence). The CDR3 sequence: CASSWGDRVNSPLHF. As DNA, the CDR3 is TGTGCCAGCAGCTGGGGGGACAGGGTAAATTCACCCCTCCACTTT.

The chain couples TRBV19 to TRBJ1-4; D not certain. There are 12 residues in the CDR3. Germline assignment: CDR1 LNHDA and CDR2 SQIVND (reference sequence). Trimming cost V 9 bases and J 8 bases, with 13 bases left between them. The CDR3 here is CASEGGGEKLFF. The CDR3, as DNA: TGTGCCAGCGAAGGAGGAGGCGAAAAACTGTTTTTT.

This chain uses TRBV18 with TRBJ2-2; D is unresolved. The length of the CDR3 is 12 residues. V shed 5 bases and J shed 2 bases, with 3 bases lying between them. The germline CDR1 and CDR2 sequences are KGHSH and LQKENI. Here the CDR3 DNA reads TGTGCCAGCTCAAAAAACACCGGGGAGCTGTTTTTT. Its translation: CASSKNTGELFF.